The text below deals with one T cell receptor beta chain. What this receptor recognizes is not known. It has no much larger one-base neighbor in the sample; base qualities were not kept. These data originate in a study of shared clonotypes between healthy human individuals (dated by TCRdb to about 2020). For the study in its entirety: A few men and a couple of women, aged 18 to 49 years, made up the cohort. For each donor, three plates each were used for CD4 naive and CD4 memory, two plates were used for CD8 naive, and one plate was used for CD8 memory. Blood TCR repertoires of five healthy adults were deeply sequenced to estimate repertoire size and the extent of clonotype sharing between individuals. Libraries were prepared and TCR repertoires were sequenced by different laboratories using diverse techniques, in order to increase sequencing depth and limit assay-specific biases. Per donor, leukapheresis produced somewhere between about 0.9 and 10 billion PBMCs.

TCR CDR3 regions were amplified from genomic DNA by multiplex PCR using the deep immunoSEQ assay. Extracted genomic DNA from each cell subset was distributed evenly across all wells of several immunoSEQ 96-well plates, and each plate was treated as a replicate. For sorted subsets, roughly 200 ng genomic DNA, equal to about 30,000 T cell genomes, was loaded into each replicate PCR. The purified libraries were quantified using a Qubit 3.0 fluorometer, sized with a Bioanalyzer 2100, and then quantified again using the KAPA Library Quantification kit. Every immunoSEQ 96-well plate was sequenced on a separate single-read 150-cycle Illumina NextSeq 550 flow cell. The published analysis was carried out like this. Because only junctional sequences without quality scores were contained in the immunoSEQ output, filtering matching that applied to full-length reads could not be performed. Sequences were annotated with PyIR, a Python wrapper for IgBLAST v1.9, using IMGT germline references to assign V/J genes and CDR3. Any read was removed if the V/J assignment was weak (E-value above 1e-6), the CDR3 was missing, or the read contained stop codons, out-of-frame junctions, or ambiguous translated residues. A V3J clonotype was defined by an identical inferred V gene, J gene, and CDR3 amino acid sequence. The percentage overlap between two repertoires was calculated by dividing the number of shared unique clonotypes by the size of the smaller repertoire. Repertoire richness was assessed with RTK rarefaction, the Chao1 estimator, and Recon v2.1 estimates of unobserved clonotypes. Generation probabilities for all TCRbeta clonotypes obtained by the gDNA method from a handful of donors were computed using OLGA. The source is immuneACCESS, and TCRdb retained only in-frame sequences with V and J called. Part of the clones is not carried over; for the studies checked, unresolved V genes explain less than half of this, and the remainder is unexplained. D and trimming were read from the DNA, whereas the V and J calls and clone size are those reported in that table. The sample has some 630,000 clones on record, 55% to 75% of them singletons. The top ten hold 1.5% to 2% of the sample.

Healthy HIV-negative adults with no recently reported acute infections or vaccinations were included as donors. Only Caucasian adults living in Nashville, Tennessee, USA were represented among the donors. CD4+ T cells were enriched through magnetic negative selection, after which naive cells were positively selected on CD45RA and the remaining negative fraction served as the memory subset. After blood collection by leukapheresis, PBMCs were isolated using Ficoll-Histopaque density gradient centrifugation and then cryopreserved in the vapor phase of liquid nitrogen. Analytical flow cytometry was used to check the purity and quantity of every magnetically sorted T cell population. Genomic DNA was isolated from every sorted fraction and measured by UV absorbance on a Nanodrop 2000c. At the junction V is shortened by 4 bases and J by 2 bases, with 15 bases in between. The germline V gene provides CDR1 SNHLY and CDR2 FYNNEI. Including cysteine and phenylalanine, the CDR3 has 15 amino acids. Solely the CDR3 DNA is kept, with 45 bases framed from the first base.

The research as a whole found: The small number of donors limited the genetic and exposure-history diversity represented. Based on pairwise subsampling, the degree of clonotype sharing among donors was expected to be affected by sequencing depth. Across a few donors, about 5.2% of naive CD4, roughly 3.5% of naive CD8, about 2.3% of memory CD4, and about 0.44% of memory CD8 clonotypes were shared. Even with the large sequencing depth, rarefaction of the sorted-subset datasets indicated that sequencing was incomplete. Naive subsets generally had larger estimated clonotype richness than memory subsets. Clonotypes shared by all four sorted-subset donors showed higher generation probabilities than non-shared clonotypes. Sampling was limited to blood, and TCR repertoires in tissue likely differ from TCR repertoires in blood.

The sample consisted of memory CD4+ T cells sorted from blood. This sample's cell subset or site label indicates: CD45RA-negative fraction. This sequence originates from a woman in her twenties or thirties in good health. The chain employs TRBV2 and TRBJ2-7, and possibly TRBD2, on 6 matching bases. In nucleotide form, the sequence is TGTGCCAGCAGTGGCCGGGACTTGAAAACCTACGAGCAGTACTTC. This sequence encodes CASSGRDLKTYEQYF.